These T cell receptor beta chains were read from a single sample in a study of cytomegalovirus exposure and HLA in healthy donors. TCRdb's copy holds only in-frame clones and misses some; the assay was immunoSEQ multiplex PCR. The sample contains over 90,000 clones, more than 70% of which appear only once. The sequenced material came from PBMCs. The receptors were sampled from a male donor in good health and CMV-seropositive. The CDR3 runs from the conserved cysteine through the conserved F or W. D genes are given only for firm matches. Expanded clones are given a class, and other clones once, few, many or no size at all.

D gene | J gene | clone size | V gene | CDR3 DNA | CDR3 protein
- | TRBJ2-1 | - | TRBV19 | TGTGCCAGTAGTCCGAGTGCATTAGCTTACAATGAGCAGTTCTTC | CASSPSALAYNEQFF
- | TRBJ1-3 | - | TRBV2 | TGTGCCAGCAGGGAGGACGGAACTGGGGGGAACACCATATATTTT | CASREDGTGGNTIYF
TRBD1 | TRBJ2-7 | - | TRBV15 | TGTGCCACCAGCCCGGGACAGGGCAGACACGAGCAGTACTTC | CATSPGQGRHEQYF
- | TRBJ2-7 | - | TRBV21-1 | TGTGCCAGCAGCAAAGTAATCGGGACAGGGATCCACGAGCAGTACTTC | CASSKVIGTGIHEQYF
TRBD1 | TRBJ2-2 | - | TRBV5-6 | TGTGCCAGCATGACAGGGGCGGACACCGGGGAGCTGTTTTTT | CASMTGADTGELFF
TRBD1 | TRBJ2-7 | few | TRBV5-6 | TGTGCCAGCAGCTTCGGACGAACAGGGGGCCGTGTGGGCGAGCAGTACTTC | CASSFGRTGGRVGEQYF
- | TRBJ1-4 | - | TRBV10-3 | TGTGCCATCCGGGACATCGCCAATGAAAAACTGTTTTTT | CAIRDIANEKLFF
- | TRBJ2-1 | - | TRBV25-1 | TGTGCCAGCAGTGCGGGGAATGAGCAGTTCTTC | CASSAGNEQFF
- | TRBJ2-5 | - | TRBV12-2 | TGTGCAACCCACCGGGACATCGGGGACCGAGAGACCCAGTACTTC | CATHRDIGDRETQYF
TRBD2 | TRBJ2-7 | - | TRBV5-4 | TGTGCCAGCAGCCTTGGGACTACCGGATTTTACGAGCAGTACTTC | CASSLGTTGFYEQYF
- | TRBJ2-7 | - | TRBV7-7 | TGTGCCAGCAGCCTCGCCCCAGGGGCCTACGAGCAGTACTTC | CASSLAPGAYEQYF
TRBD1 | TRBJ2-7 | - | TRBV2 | TGTGCCAGCAGTGAAGGACAGGGGGTCTACGAGCAGTACTTC | CASSEGQGVYEQYF
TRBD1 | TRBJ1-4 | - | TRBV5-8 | TGTGCCAGCAGCAAAGACAGGGCAGTTGAAAAACTGTTTTTT | CASSKDRAVEKLFF
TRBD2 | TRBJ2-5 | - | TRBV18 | TGTGCCAGCTCACAAGGGACTAGCGGGAGTGAAGAGACCCAGTACTTC | CASSQGTSGSEETQYF
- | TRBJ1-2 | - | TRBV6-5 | TGTGCCAGCAGTGAAGGGGATGGCTACACCTTC | CASSEGDGYTF
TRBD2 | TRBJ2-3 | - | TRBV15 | TGTGCCACCGCGACTAGCGGGAGTACAGATACGCAGTATTTT | CATATSGSTDTQYF
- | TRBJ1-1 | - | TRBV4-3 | TGCGCCAGCAGCCAAGATGGGGGAGGTAACACTGAAGCTTTCTTT | CASSQDGGGNTEAFF
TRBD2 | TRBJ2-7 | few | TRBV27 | TGTGCCAGCAGTATCCTGGGGGGGTTCGAGCAGTACTTC | CASSILGGFEQYF
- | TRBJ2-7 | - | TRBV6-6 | TGTGCCAGCAGTTACCGGAAACGAGGCGAGCAGTACTTC | CASSYRKRGEQYF
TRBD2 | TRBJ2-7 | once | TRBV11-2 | TGTGCCAGCAGCGCCCGGACTAGCGGGAGGTACGAGCAGTACTTC | CASSARTSGRYEQYF
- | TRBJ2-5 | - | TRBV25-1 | TGTGCCAGCAGTGAATGGAGGACGGGACAAATCCAAGAGACCCAGTACTTC | CASSEWRTGQIQETQYF
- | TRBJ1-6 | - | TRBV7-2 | TGTGCCAGCAGCTTAGGCCAGGGGCTCTGGAGGTATAATTCACCCCTCCACTTT | CASSLGQGLWRYNSPLHF
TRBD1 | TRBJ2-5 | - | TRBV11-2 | TGTGCCAGCAGCTTAGAGGTGGGACAGTCTGCCCTCCTCTCCCAGTACTTC | CASSLEVGQSALLSQYF
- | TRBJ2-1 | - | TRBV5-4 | TGTGCCAGCAGTATTGATTCCGGACTGGGGAATGAGCAGTTCTTC | CASSIDSGLGNEQFF
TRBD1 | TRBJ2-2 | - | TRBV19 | TGTGCCAGTAGTATTAGTACAGGGGGCTTGACCGGGGAGCTGTTTTTT | CASSISTGGLTGELFF
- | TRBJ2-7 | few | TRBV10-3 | TGTGCCATCAGAGGCCGGGCCTACGAGCAGTACTTC | CAIRGRAYEQYF
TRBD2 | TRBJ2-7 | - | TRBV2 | TGTGCCAGCATAGGACTAGCCGGCGAGCAGTACTTC | CASIGLAGEQYF
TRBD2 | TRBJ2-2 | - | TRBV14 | TGTGCCAGCAGCCTTTGGACTAGCAACGCGAACACCGGGGAGCTGTTTTTT | CASSLWTSNANTGELFF
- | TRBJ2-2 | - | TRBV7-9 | TGTGCCAGCAGCCCCTATGGACAGAGCACCGGGGAGCTGTTTTTT | CASSPYGQSTGELFF
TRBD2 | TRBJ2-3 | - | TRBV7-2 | TGTGCCAGCAGCTTAGAAGCAGGACTAGCCGTCGATACGCAGTATTTT | CASSLEAGLAVDTQYF
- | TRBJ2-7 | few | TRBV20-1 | TGCAGTGCCAGGACAACATACGAGCAGTACTTC | CSARTTYEQYF
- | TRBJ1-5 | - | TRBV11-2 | TGTGCCAGCAGCTCCGATCACAGGGACGGTCAGCCCCAGCATTTT | CASSSDHRDGQPQHF
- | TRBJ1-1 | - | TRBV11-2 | TGTGCCAGCAGCTTAGTTCCAGGTAGTACTGAAGCTTTCTTT | CASSLVPGSTEAFF
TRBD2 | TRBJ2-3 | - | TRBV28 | TGTGCCAGCGGGAGAGCGGGGCTCTACACAGATACGCAGTATTTT | CASGRAGLYTDTQYF
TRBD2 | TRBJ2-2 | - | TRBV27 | TGTGCCAGCAGTTTATCACGGCTAGCGGGAGGAGAAGCCGGGGAGCTGTTTTTT | CASSLSRLAGGEAGELFF
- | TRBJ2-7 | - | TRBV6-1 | TGTGCCAGCAGTGAAGGTAGTAGCGACCGATACGAGCAGTACTTC | CASSEGSSDRYEQYF
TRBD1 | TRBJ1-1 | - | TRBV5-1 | TGCGCCAGCAGCTTAAGACAGGGGAACACTGAAGCTTTCTTT | CASSLRQGNTEAFF
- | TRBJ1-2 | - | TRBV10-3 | TGTGTCTCGGGAGAGGGAAGGGATGGCTACACCTTC | CVSGEGRDGYTF
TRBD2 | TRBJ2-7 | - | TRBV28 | TGTGCCAGCAGGGTGAGCGGACTAGCGGGACCCTACGAGCAGTACTTC | CASRVSGLAGPYEQYF
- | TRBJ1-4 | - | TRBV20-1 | TGCAGTGCCCCCCTTGATGAAAAACTGTTTTTT | CSAPLDEKLFF
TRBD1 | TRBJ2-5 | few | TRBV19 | TGTGCCAGTAGTCCGGGGCCTTTGGGACAGGGGGCCGGAGAGACCCAGTACTTC | CASSPGPLGQGAGETQYF
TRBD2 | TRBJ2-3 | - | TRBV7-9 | TGTGCCAGCAGCTTAGAGCGGGAGGTCCTCACAGATACGCAGTATTTT | CASSLEREVLTDTQYF
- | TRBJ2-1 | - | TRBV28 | TGTGCCAGCACCTCGGGGGGCTCGAGCTCCTACAATGAGCAGTTCTTC | CASTSGGSSSYNEQFF
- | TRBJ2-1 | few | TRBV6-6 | TGTGCCAGCAGACCCTCAGGGTTGTCCTACAATGAGCAGTTCTTC | CASRPSGLSYNEQFF
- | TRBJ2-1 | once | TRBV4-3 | TGCGCCAGCAGCCAAGATTCAATTGGAGGGTACTCCTACAATGAGCAGTTCTTC | CASSQDSIGGYSYNEQFF
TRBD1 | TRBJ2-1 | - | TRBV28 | TGTGCCAGCAGTCCCCCGGGACAGAACAATGAGCAGTTCTTC | CASSPPGQNNEQFF
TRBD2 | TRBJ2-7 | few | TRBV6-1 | TGTGCCAGCAGTTGGAGCGGGAGCTCCTACGAGCAGTACTTC | CASSWSGSSYEQYF
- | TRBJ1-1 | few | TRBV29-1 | TGCAGCGTTGTATGGGGAAGGGGCACTGAAGCTTTCTTT | CSVVWGRGTEAFF